This T cell receptor (beta chain) was recovered during a study of PD-1 blockade in classical Hodgkin lymphoma. Study information: It was nivolumab at 3 mg/kg, given intravenously every 2 weeks, that patients received. General study points: CD4+ TCR diversity, unlike CD8+, rose significantly by C4D1.

As to this clone: The antigen is unknown.

Noted time point: cycle 4 day 1 (C4D1), after less than seven weeks of nivolumab. Brentuximab vedotin exposure varied, and every patient relapsed after autologous stem cell transplantation. CD8+ T cells were isolated from thawed PBMCs by magnetic negative selection. This table comes from immunoSEQ multiplex PCR, and its TCRdb copy is limited to in-frame clones, with some not included. The profile shows approximately 14,000 clones, around 86% of them singletons. Germline V lookup: CDR1 SGHAT, CDR2 FQNNGV. CDR3 length: 18 residues. With V trimmed by 5 bases and J by 2 bases, 10 bases remained unmatched.

Material: CD8+ T cells from blood, obtained before the fourth cycle of nivolumab. The receptor's source is a human donor with classical Hodgkin lymphoma. V gene TRBV11-2 combines with J gene TRBJ2-6, with TRBD1 identical over 9 bases. DNA for the CDR3: TGTGCCAGCAGCCCTCGGACAGGGGAGGTAGCTGGGGCCAACGTCCTGACTTTC. Protein product: CASSPRTGEVAGANVLTF.